This is a list of T cell receptor beta chains from one sample in a study of blood T cell repertoires in COVID-19. Some clones are missing from TCRdb's copy, which holds only in-frame ones; the method was immunoSEQ multiplex PCR. The table has approximately 40,000 clones, roughly 87% seen once. Sequencing input: peripheral blood. The receptors come from a man in his 60s with COVID-19, enrolled during active disease. Both conserved end residues are part of each CDR3. The order of the fields is V gene, J gene, clone size, D gene, CDR3 protein, CDR3 DNA. D genes are given only for firm matches. The size field is filled for only some rows; it gives once, few, many or a size class.

TRBV2	TRBJ1-6	NA	NA	CASSVRTGVNSPLHF	TGTGCCAGCAGTGTCCGGACGGGGGTTAATTCACCCCTCCACTTT
TRBV20-1	TRBJ2-1	NA	TRBD2	CSASDGLGLAGGDEQFF	TGCAGTGCTAGTGATGGGCTGGGACTAGCGGGGGGGGATGAGCAGTTCTTC
TRBV24-1	TRBJ1-2	once	NA	CATSETSSSYGYTF	TGTGCCACCAGTGAGACTAGCAGTAGCTATGGCTACACCTTC
TRBV6-6	TRBJ1-1	NA	NA	CASSRKLDGSVEAFF	TGTGCCAGCAGCCGAAAACTAGATGGGTCCGTAGAAGCTTTCTTT
TRBV30	TRBJ2-2	NA	TRBD1	CAWSRGLTGELFF	TGTGCCTGGAGTAGGGGGCTGACCGGGGAGCTGTTTTTT
TRBV5-1	TRBJ2-1	NA	TRBD2	CASSALPLAGGGNEQFF	TGCGCCAGCAGCGCCTTGCCACTAGCGGGAGGTGGGAATGAGCAGTTCTTC
TRBV4-3	TRBJ2-1	NA	NA	CASSQDPRNEQFF	TGCGCCAGCAGCCAAGACCCTAGGAATGAGCAGTTCTTC
TRBV5-1	TRBJ2-7	NA	TRBD2	CASSSALASYEQYF	TGCGCCAGCAGCTCCGCACTAGCGAGCTACGAGCAGTACTTC
TRBV13	TRBJ2-7	NA	TRBD2	CASSLGRLAGAGQYF	TGTGCCAGCAGCTTAGGCCGTCTAGCGGGAGCTGGACAGTACTTC
TRBV10-2	TRBJ1-6	NA	NA	CASSEQDRAPLHF	TGCGCCAGCAGTGAACAGGACAGAGCACCCCTCCACTTT
TRBV11-2	TRBJ1-1	NA	TRBD1	CASSLAGQGNTEAFF	TGTGCCAGCAGCTTAGCCGGACAGGGGAACACTGAAGCTTTCTTT
TRBV7-9	TRBJ1-1	NA	TRBD1	CASSLDRGRTEAFF	TGTGCCAGCAGCTTAGACAGGGGGCGGACTGAAGCTTTCTTT
TRBV18	TRBJ2-3	NA	NA	CASSTTTSPPDTQYF	TGTGCCAGCTCCACGACCACTAGCCCCCCAGATACGCAGTATTTT
TRBV6-1	TRBJ1-1	NA	NA	CASSDLRVNTEAFF	TGTGCTAGCAGTGATTTGCGGGTGAACACTGAAGCTTTCTTT
TRBV6-5	TRBJ1-1	NA	NA	CASSLYWDSGGTEAFF	TGTGCCAGCAGTTTGTATTGGGACTCGGGGGGCACTGAAGCTTTCTTT
TRBV7-2	TRBJ1-2	NA	NA	CASSLDVIFRGRGGYTF	TGTGCCAGCAGCTTAGATGTGATCTTCAGGGGAAGGGGTGGCTACACCTTC
TRBV5-5	TRBJ2-3	NA	TRBD1	CASSLRQGGTDTQYF	TGTGCCAGCAGCCTGCGACAGGGGGGCACAGATACGCAGTATTTT
TRBV5-1	TRBJ2-2	NA	TRBD1	CASGQGANTGELFF	TGCGCCAGCGGACAGGGGGCGAACACCGGGGAGCTGTTTTTT
TRBV5-6	TRBJ1-2	NA	TRBD1	CASSRDRANYGYTF	TGTGCCAGCAGCCGGGACAGAGCTAACTATGGCTACACCTTC
TRBV11-2	TRBJ2-5	NA	TRBD1	CASSPEAPTGAVGETQYF	TGTGCCAGCAGCCCAGAAGCCCCGACAGGGGCGGTAGGAGAGACCCAGTACTTC
TRBV30	TRBJ2-2	NA	NA	CAWSVLYYTGELFF	TGTGCCTGGAGTGTTCTTTATTACACCGGGGAGCTGTTTTTT
TRBV5-1	TRBJ2-7	once	TRBD2	CASSFGLAGDNYEQYF	TGCGCCAGCAGCTTCGGACTAGCGGGAGACAACTACGAGCAGTACTTC
TRBV24-1	TRBJ1-5	NA	NA	CATSDDGRGANQPQHF	TGTGCCACCAGTGATGATGGACGCGGGGCAAATCAGCCCCAGCATTTT
TRBV3-1/TRBV3-2	TRBJ1-1	NA	NA	CASSQLQMEAFF	TGTGCCAGCAGCCAACTCCAAATGGAGGCTTTCTTT
TRBV19	TRBJ2-7	NA	NA	CASSTQGPYEQYF	TGTGCCAGTAGTACTCAGGGGCCCTACGAGCAGTACTTC
TRBV28	TRBJ1-1	once	TRBD1	CASSDRGLGEAFF	TGTGCCAGCAGCGACAGGGGGCTTGGTGAAGCTTTCTTT
TRBV28	TRBJ1-1	NA	TRBD1	CASSSPGQGAEAFF	TGTGCCAGCAGTTCGCCGGGACAGGGGGCTGAAGCTTTCTTT
TRBV28	TRBJ2-7	NA	NA	CASASRRQALIEQYF	TGTGCCAGCGCCTCCCGCCGACAGGCATTGATCGAGCAGTACTTC
TRBV9	TRBJ2-4	NA	NA	CASGSGGPQNIQYF	TGTGCCAGCGGGTCAGGAGGGCCACAAAACATTCAGTACTTC
TRBV30	TRBJ2-7	NA	NA	CAWSVMGGYSYEQYF	TGTGCCTGGAGTGTGATGGGGGGTTACTCCTACGAGCAGTACTTC
TRBV28	TRBJ2-1	NA	TRBD1	CACRQGSVNNEQFF	TGTGCCTGCCGACAGGGAAGTGTTAACAATGAGCAGTTCTTC
TRBV6-5	TRBJ1-2	once	TRBD1	CASTHPQGRGYTF	TGTGCCAGCACCCACCCACAGGGGAGAGGCTACACCTTC